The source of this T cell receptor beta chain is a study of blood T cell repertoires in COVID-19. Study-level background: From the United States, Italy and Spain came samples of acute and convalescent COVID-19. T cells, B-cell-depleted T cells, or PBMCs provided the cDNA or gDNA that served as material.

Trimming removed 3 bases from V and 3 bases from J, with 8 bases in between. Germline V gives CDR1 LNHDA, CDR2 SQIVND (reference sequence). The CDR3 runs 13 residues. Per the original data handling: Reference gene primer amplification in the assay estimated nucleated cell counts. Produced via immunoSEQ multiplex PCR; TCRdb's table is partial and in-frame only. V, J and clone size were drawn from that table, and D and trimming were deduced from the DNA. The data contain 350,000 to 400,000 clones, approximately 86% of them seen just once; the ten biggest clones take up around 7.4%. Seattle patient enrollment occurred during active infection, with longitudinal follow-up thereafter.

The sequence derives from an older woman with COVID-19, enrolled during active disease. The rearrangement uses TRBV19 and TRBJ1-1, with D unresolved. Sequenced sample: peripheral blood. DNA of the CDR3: TGTGCCAGTAGTATCGGTACAGACACTGAAGCTTTCTTT. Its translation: CASSIGTDTEAFF.